The 18 T cell receptor beta chains in this list originate from one sample, sequenced in a study of cytomegalovirus exposure and HLA in healthy donors. Using immunoSEQ multiplex PCR, the repertoire was profiled, and TCRdb retains in-frame clones only, with some absent. The table includes 57,000 or so clones, 90% to 97% detected once. Source material: PBMCs. These receptor sequences come from a man younger than 35 in good health and CMV-seronegative.

The genes are TRBV6-5 and TRBJ2-3; 15 bases match TRBD2. Germline loops: CDR1 MNHEY, CDR2 SVGAGI. CDR3 size: 15 residues. V shed 6 bases and J 11 bases; nucleotides not matched to a gene: 9. The chain's CDR3 is CASRSGTSGRFRQYF. The CDR3 bases are TGTGCCAGCAGGTCCGGGACTAGCGGGAGGTTCCGGCAGTATTTT.

This rearrangement joins TRBV2 to TRBJ2-5, with D possibly matching TRBD2 (6 bases). The CDR3 is made up of 16 amino acids. Trimming pared 2 bases from V and 4 bases from J, leaving 17 bases between. CDR1 is SNHLY and CDR2 is FYNNEI in the germline V gene. Here the CDR3 reads CASSEFAGPILETQYF. The DNA for the CDR3 is TGTGCCAGCAGTGAATTTGCGGGACCTATACTAGAGACCCAGTACTTC.

This clone was recorded only once. This chain connects TRBV2 to TRBJ2-6; 7 bases line up with TRBD2. After removal of 2 bases from V and 0 bases from J, the junction contained 7 bases not matched to a gene. The CDR3 runs 18 residues. Germline V lookup: CDR1 SNHLY, CDR2 FYNNEI. In DNA form, the CDR3 reads TGTGCCAGCAGTGAACGAACGGGAGGCTTCTCTGGGGCCAACGTCCTGACTTTC. Its protein is CASSERTGGFSGANVLTF.

V and J are TRBV28 and TRBJ2-2, with a tentative D call TRBD2 (5 bases). Trimming removed 10 bases at V and 2 bases at J, with 20 bases between. This CDR3 has 16 residues. Germline assignment: CDR1 MDHEN and CDR2 SYDVKM. CDR3 sequence: CANLNQTRGNTGELFF. The CDR3 region has the DNA TGTGCCAACCTGAACCAGACCCGGGGAAACACCGGGGAGCTGTTTTTT.

The chain combines TRBV4-1 with TRBJ2-7; 7 nucleotides match TRBD2. Germline V gene data show CDR1 as MGHRA and CDR2 as YSYEKL. There are 17 residues in the CDR3. The J segment lost 1 base and the V segment lost 0 bases, leaving 9 bases of the junction unmatched. The CDR3: CASSQEREGIVSYEQYF. Written as DNA, the CDR3 is TGCGCCAGCAGCCAAGAGAGGGAGGGGATCGTTTCCTACGAGCAGTACTTC.

This chain uses TRBV4-2 with TRBJ2-4, with 7 bases matching TRBD1. CDR3 length: 15 amino acids. Per germline, CDR1 LGHNA and CDR2 YNFKEQ. V lost 8 bases, J lost 3 bases, and 10 bases stayed unmatched. In DNA, the CDR3 is TGTGCCAGCGGATCCTCCGGGACAGACAAAAACATTCAGTACTTC. Amino acid sequence: CASGSSGTDKNIQYF.

This chain connects TRBV28 to TRBJ2-1; TRBD2 aligns across 8 bases. V lost 8 bases and J lost 6; bases outside the gene matches: 12. CDR1 MDHEN and CDR2 SYDVKM come from the germline V gene. This CDR3 has 15 residues. The CDR3 protein is CASVSGTRATNEQFF. In nucleotides, the CDR3 is TGTGCCAGCGTCTCCGGGACTAGGGCTACCAATGAGCAGTTCTTC.

The chain links TRBV9 to TRBJ2-3, with TRBD2 identical over 10 bases. The germline V gene has CDR1 SGDLS and CDR2 YYNGEE. The CDR3 extends over 16 amino acids. The V and J ends lost 1 base and 3 bases, in that order; junction bases with no gene match: 5. CDR3 in amino acids: CASSVLLAGGTDTQYF. The DNA for the CDR3 is TGTGCCAGCAGCGTATTGTTAGCGGGAGGTACAGATACGCAGTATTTT.

This chain links TRBV28 with TRBJ1-2, with 8 bases aligning to TRBD1. J gave up 8 bases and V 2 bases, and 4 bases lay outside the gene matches. Germline assignment: CDR1 MDHEN and CDR2 SYDVKM. This CDR3 has 13 amino acids. The CDR3 DNA is TGTGCCAGCAGTTTACAGGGGGCTAGCGGCTACACCTTC. Protein product: CASSLQGASGYTF.

CDR3 loop: CASSPGTARNIQYF. Written as DNA, the CDR3 is TGCGCCAGCAGCCCCGGGACAGCAAGAAACATTCAGTACTTC. The V and J genes are TRBV5-1 and TRBJ2-4, with 7 positions matching TRBD1. Germline CDR1 SGHRS, CDR2 YFSETQ. This CDR3 region has 14 residues. V lost 4 bases to trimming and J lost 6 bases; unmatched junction nucleotides: 7.

In this sample, this clone turned up a few times. The chain joins TRBV2 to TRBJ2-7; D is unclear. V lost 6 bases and J 3 bases, leaving 9 bases between the germline ends. The CDR3 consists of 12 residues. Germline lookup yields CDR1 SNHLY and CDR2 FYNNEI. The CDR3 loop is CASSGSNYEQYF. CDR3 nucleotides: TGTGCCAGCAGCGGGTCTAACTACGAGCAGTACTTC.

The J gene is TRBJ2-7, the V gene TRBV6-5; 7 nucleotides agree with TRBD1. Per germline, CDR1 MNHEY and CDR2 SVGAGI. With V trimmed by 2 bases and J by 3 bases, 7 bases remained unmatched. CDR3 length equals 15 residues. The CDR3 region is CASSYTLGQNYEQYF. In DNA, the CDR3 is TGTGCCAGCAGTTACACGCTGGGACAGAACTACGAGCAGTACTTC.

This chain links TRBV11-2 with TRBJ2-1; 12 bases line up with TRBD1. The germline V gene has CDR1 SGHAT and CDR2 FQNNGV. The CDR3 consists of 19 residues. The trim removed 1 base at V and 1 base at J, leaving 8 bases unmatched. The CDR3 nucleotides read TGTGCCAGCAGCTTAGTAGGGACAGGGGGCATGGGGTCCTACAATGAGCAGTTCTTC. It is translated as CASSLVGTGGMGSYNEQFF.

This chain uses TRBV6-5 with TRBJ2-2; unclear D gene. CDR3 size: 13 residues. Trimming shortened V by 0 bases and J by 7 bases, and 6 bases separated the two germline ends. Germline assignment: CDR1 MNHEY and CDR2 SVGAGI. The CDR3 sequence is CASSYSSVGELFF. CDR3 sequence (DNA): TGTGCCAGCAGTTACTCGTCAGTCGGGGAGCTGTTTTTT.

The gene calls are TRBV6-5 and TRBJ1-4; maybe TRBD1 (5 bases). Trimming took 0 bases from V and 8 from J, leaving 10 bases between them. Germline assignment: CDR1 MNHEY and CDR2 SVGAGI. The CDR3 loop spans 14 amino acids. The CDR3 sequence is CASSYSKGQEKLFF. DNA of the CDR3: TGTGCCAGCAGTTACTCGAAAGGACAAGAAAAACTGTTTTTT.

This clone was counted once. The J gene is TRBJ2-1, the V gene TRBV4-1; 11 bases are shared with TRBD2. J lost 0 bases, V lost 4 bases, and 8 bases had no gene match. Per germline, CDR1 MGHRA and CDR2 YSYEKL. CDR3 size: 18 residues. The CDR3 region has the DNA TGCGCCAGCAGCCCCGGACTAGCGGGCTTAAGCTCCTACAATGAGCAGTTCTTC. It specifies CASSPGLAGLSSYNEQFF.

This chain uses TRBV7-9 with TRBJ2-6; possible D gene TRBD2, 7 bases. The CDR3 loop spans 18 amino acids. Trimming removed 4 bases from V and 7 bases from J, with 23 bases in between. Germline lookup yields CDR1 SEHNR and CDR2 FQNEAQ (reference sequence). CDR3 nucleotide sequence: TGTGCCAGCAGCTCCGCCGAGAGGTTGCGGGGGCGAGCCAACGTCCTGACTTTC. This encodes CASSSAERLRGRANVLTF.

This chain uses TRBV18 with TRBJ2-5; TRBD2 is a possible D gene (5 bases). Germline V gives CDR1 KGHSH, CDR2 LQKENI. V lost 1 base and J lost 5, with 8 bases in between. CDR3 length: 13 amino acids. This CDR3 reads CASSPREMETQYF. In DNA, the CDR3 is TGTGCCAGCTCACCACGGGAGATGGAGACCCAGTACTTC.